The entry that follows covers one TCR beta chain sequence. Its antigen specificity is not known. No base-level quality is on record; no much larger clone is a single base apart. The data are from a study of blood T cell repertoires in COVID-19 (dated by TCRdb to the early 2020s). With respect to the entire study: Samples covering the acute and convalescent phases of COVID-19 were provided by collaborators in the United States, Italy and Spain. The dataset comprised deeply sampled blood TCRbeta repertoires from subjects exposed to, actively infected with, or recovered from COVID-19. Sample metadata almost always included a de-identified subject ID, COVID-19 status, age in years and sex. Where available, HLA class I and class II types were obtained from metadata supplied by the sample provider rather than from assay-based typing. The prospective study material was composed of cDNA or gDNA derived from T cells, B-cell-depleted T cells, or PBMCs. The repertoires were released in a freely available public database meant as a resource for research on the immune response to SARS-CoV-2. Samples were obtained from the ongoing ImmuneRACE study (first 160 participants) and from over 1,000 subjects provided by 6 global collaborators. Overall study results and their limits: How much clinical and demographic metadata was included differed by source and by participant, and the metadata was provided uncurated.

From a lookup of the germline V gene, CDR1 and CDR2 are SNHLY and FYNNEI. Including cysteine and phenylalanine, the CDR3 has 15 amino acids. The read is trimmed to its CDR3 DNA, 45 bases read in frame from base 1. Trimming takes 6 bases off V and 1 base off J; junction bases not matched to a gene: 6. Participants in the prospective study were aged about 18 to 95 years, lived in approximately 26 United States geographic areas, and enrolled through a virtual design. To assign participants to cohorts, the prospective study relied on clinical history that participants themselves reported in a screening survey and a study questionnaire. Exposed participants were defined as having been in contact with someone with a PCR-confirmed or clinician-diagnosed COVID-19 case within 2 weeks of study entry. In the prospective study, whole blood, serum and a nasopharyngeal or oropharyngeal swab were collected from each participant by mobile phlebotomists. Additional blood draws and questionnaires over a 2-month period could optionally be provided by prospective study participants. Prospective study blood samples were shipped either frozen or at room temperature before DNA extraction.

TCRbeta CDR3 regions were amplified from genomic DNA by means of the immunoSEQ Assay, a bias-controlled multiplex PCR. Per the original workflow: The number of nucleated cells in each sample was estimated by amplification of reference gene primers within the assay. To quantify the absolute abundance of each unique TCRbeta CDR3 rearrangement, sequence reads were collapsed and filtered. For each sample, productive Simpson clonality was calculated as the square root of Simpson's diversity index across productive rearrangements. This is the immuneACCESS table as TCRdb keeps it, with only in-frame sequences that have V and J called. A part of the clones is gone; compared with another copy, unresolved V genes explain less than half, and the rest is unexplained. That table furnishes V, J and clone size, whereas the DNA furnished D and trimming. The sample has hundreds of thousands of clones on record, around 90% of them singletons. The ten largest clones take up around 15% of the sample.

Sequencing was performed on PBMCs or T cells enriched from blood (not recorded which). The rearranged segments are TRBV2 and TRBJ2-5, and 9 bases in between align with TRBD2. The clonotype originates from a man between 25 and 39 years old who had been exposed to COVID-19. The CDR3 is CASSPEAGGQETQYF. The DNA reads as follows: TGTGCCAGCAGCCCAGAAGCGGGGGGCCAAGAGACCCAGTACTTC.